This T cell receptor beta chain is drawn from a study of blood T cell repertoires in COVID-19. Here immunoSEQ multiplex PCR was the method, and the copy in TCRdb shows in-frame clones only, minus some. The sample contains about 200,000 clones, roughly 94% of which appear only once. Looked up from germline, CDR1 is MGHDK and CDR2 is SYGVNS. V was trimmed by 1 base and J by 6 bases, leaving 15 bases between them. This CDR3 is built from 15 residues. The sequenced material came from peripheral blood. This receptor was identified in a man between 25 and 39 years old with COVID-19, enrolled during active disease. The chain combines TRBV25-1 with TRBJ1-2, with D tentatively TRBD1 (6 bases). In DNA form, the CDR3 reads TGTGCCAGCAGTGAATTCCCTGGCAGGGGAGATGGCTACACCTTC. Its translation: CASSEFPGRGDGYTF.